These T cell receptor beta chains were read from a single sample in a study of blood T cells in healthy people across ages. TCRdb reprocessed the 5' RACE reads via MiXCR and lists one record per CDR3 protein. The table lists 1.2 million to 1.5 million distinct CDR3 sequences, 35% to 45% of them singletons. Sequencing used blood. These receptors all come from a woman aged 18 to 35 in good health. CDR3s include the opening cysteine and the closing phenylalanine or tryptophan. A D gene is named only where the DNA matches it firmly. A clone size is listed for some rows: how often the clone was seen (once, few, many), or a class if it is expanded.

j_call clone_size d_call v_call cdr3_nt cdr3_aa
TRBJ2-7 few . TRBV5-1 TGCGCCAGCCGACCCTGGACGGGCGGACCCTACGAGCAGTACTTC CASRPWTGGPYEQYF
TRBJ2-7 few . TRBV21-1 TGTGCCAGCAGCAAAGAGACAGGGGGGACCTACGAGCAGTACTTC CASSKETGGTYEQYF
TRBJ2-1 few . TRBV20-1 TGCAGTGCTAGTCCGGGAACAGAAATGGATGAGCAGTTCTTC CSASPGTEMDEQFF
TRBJ2-5 . TRBD2 TRBV20-1 TGCAGTGCGACCGGACTAGCGGTTCAAGAGACCCAGTACTTC CSATGLAVQETQYF
TRBJ2-3 . TRBD2 TRBV30 TGTGCCTGGAGTCCTGGAGTAGCGGGAGTAGATACGCAGTATTTT CAWSPGVAGVDTQYF
TRBJ2-5 . TRBD2 TRBV2 TGTGCCAGCAGTAAACGGACTAGCGGGGGTTTGCAAGAGACCCAGTACTTC CASSKRTSGGLQETQYF
TRBJ2-5 many . TRBV15 TGTGCCACCAGCAGAGATATAGGGGGCCAAGAGACCCAGTACTTC CATSRDIGGQETQYF
TRBJ1-5 few . TRBV20-1 TGCAGTGCTAGAGATTCCGGGACCTCGGAGCAGCCCCAGCATTTT CSARDSGTSEQPQHF
TRBJ2-1 . . TRBV15 TGTGCCACCAGCAGAGCACGCGACGGAAACAATGAGCAGTTCTTC CATSRARDGNNEQFF
TRBJ1-5 . . TRBV18 TGTGCCAGCTCAGAAAGGGTGTCGAATGAGCCCCAGCATTTT CASSERVSNEPQHF
TRBJ2-3 few . TRBV10-3 TGTGCCATCAGTGACGCAGGGGTTCACACAGATACGCAGTATTTT CAISDAGVHTDTQYF
TRBJ2-7 many . TRBV20-1 TGCAGTGCTAGGGAGGCCTATACCTACGAGCAGTACTTC CSAREAYTYEQYF
TRBJ1-6 few TRBD1 TRBV9 TGTGCCAGCAGCTCACAGGGGGGAAATTCACCCCTCCACTTT CASSSQGGNSPLHF
TRBJ2-3 . . TRBV7-2 TGTGCCAGCAGCTTAGGCGGGACGAACACAGATACGCAGTATTTT CASSLGGTNTDTQYF
TRBJ2-7 few . TRBV5-1 TGCGCCAGCAGCTTGGGTCGACAGCTTCAAAGACACACATACGAGCAGTACTTC CASSLGRQLQRHTYEQYF
TRBJ2-1 few . TRBV7-2 TGTGCCAGCAGCACTAGGGACGGTCTTGGGGGGCAGTTCTTC CASSTRDGLGGQFF
TRBJ2-3 many TRBD2 TRBV7-2 TGTGCCAGCAGCTTAAGGACTAGCGGGAGCTCAGATACGCAGTATTTT CASSLRTSGSSDTQYF
TRBJ2-3 . TRBD1 TRBV10-3 TGTGCCATCGGTGATGGGTACAGGGGCCCAGATACGCAGTATTTT CAIGDGYRGPDTQYF
TRBJ1-2 . . TRBV5-1 TGCGCCAGCAGCTTGGCCAATGACGGCGGCTATGGCTACACCTTC CASSLANDGGYGYTF
TRBJ1-5 many TRBD1 TRBV6-6 TGTGCCAGCAGTGCCTCGGACAGGGGAGGTAATCAGCCCCAGCATTTT CASSASDRGGNQPQHF
TRBJ2-7 . TRBD1 TRBV7-9 TGTGCCAGCAGAAGGACAGGGATCAACGAGCAGTACTTC CASRRTGINEQYF
TRBJ2-1 . . TRBV7-3 TGTGCCAGCAGCCCCTCGGCTGTCTACAATGAGCAGTTCTTC CASSPSAVYNEQFF
TRBJ1-2 . . TRBV4-1 TGCGCCAGCAGCCAAGCAAACAGTGTTCCGGGCTACACCTTC CASSQANSVPGYTF
TRBJ2-3 few . TRBV27 TGTGCCAGCAGTGATACGGGAAAGACAGATACGCAGTATTTT CASSDTGKTDTQYF
TRBJ1-2 . . TRBV6-5 TGTGCCAGCGGTTCGAATTTGGGTGACTATGGCTACACCTTC CASGSNLGDYGYTF
TRBJ2-5 few . TRBV11-2 TGTGCCAGCAGTGGGGGGGGGCCTCAAGAGACCCAGTACTTC CASSGGGPQETQYF
TRBJ2-2 . TRBD2 TRBV3-1 TGTGCCAGCAGCCAGGGACTAGTCGGCACCGGGGAGCTGTTTTTT CASSQGLVGTGELFF
TRBJ2-1 few . TRBV7-7 TGTGCTAGCAGCTTATCCGAGCGGAATGAGCAGTTCTTC CASSLSERNEQFF
TRBJ2-3 few TRBD2 TRBV7-2 TGTGCCAGCAGCTCAGTCGGGACTACCCCGACAGATACGCAGTATTTT CASSSVGTTPTDTQYF
TRBJ2-5 few . TRBV5-1 TGCGCCAGCAGCTTGTATTCAGAGACCCAGTACTTC CASSLYSETQYF
TRBJ2-1 . . TRBV3-1 TGTGCCAGCAGGCTGGGACAAAATGAGCAGTTCTTC CASRLGQNEQFF
TRBJ2-1 . TRBD2 TRBV20-1 TGCAGTGCGGAGGGGGCGGGTAGCGGGAGGTCCTACAATGAGCAGTTCTTC CSAEGAGSGRSYNEQFF
TRBJ2-5 . TRBD2 TRBV6-6 TGTGCCAGCAGTTCGCTAGCGGGAGTGAAAGTAAATGAGCAGTACTTC CASSSLAGVKVNEQYF
TRBJ2-3 . TRBD2 TRBV25-1 TGTGCCAGCAGTGATCGGACTAGCGGGGCCTATACGCAGTATTTT CASSDRTSGAYTQYF
TRBJ2-5 few . TRBV9 TGTGCCAGCAGCGTAATGGACACCCAAGAGACCCAGTACTTC CASSVMDTQETQYF
TRBJ1-2 . . TRBV12-3/TRBV12-4 TGTGCCAGCAGTTTTTTCGGCCCGGCAGCTAACTATGGCTACACCTTC CASSFFGPAANYGYTF
TRBJ1-2 few . TRBV7-9 TGTGCCAGCAGCTTAGCCGGCAGCTCTAACTATGGCTACACCTTC CASSLAGSSNYGYTF
TRBJ2-1 . . TRBV6-1 TGTGCCAGCAGTGTGGGGGGTAGGGATGAGCAGTTCTTC CASSVGGRDEQFF
TRBJ1-1 few . TRBV6-5 TGTGCCAGCAGTTACTCGAAGAGAGGGAACACTGAAGCTTTCTTT CASSYSKRGNTEAFF
TRBJ2-1 . . TRBV12-3/TRBV12-4 TGTGCCAGCACCCGGAGGGAGCAACGCAATGAGCAGTTCTTC CASTRREQRNEQFF
TRBJ2-7 . TRBD2 TRBV14 TGTGCCAGCAGCCAACTAGCGGGAGTGCCCTATGAGCAGTACTTC CASSQLAGVPYEQYF
TRBJ2-7 few . TRBV14 TGTGCCAGCAGCCAAGGATCCCGACCCGGGACCTACTACTCCTACGAGCAGTACTTC CASSQGSRPGTYYSYEQYF
TRBJ2-7 few . TRBV15 TGTGCCACCAGGATGGAGGGCGTCTCCTACGAGCAGTACTTC CATRMEGVSYEQYF
TRBJ2-7 . TRBD2 TRBV5-1 TGCGCCAGCTCGGCGGGGGGAAGTGGAAACGAGCAGTACTTC CASSAGGSGNEQYF
TRBJ2-1 few TRBD2 TRBV5-1 TGCGCCAGCAGCTTGGGGCTCCCTAGCGGGGGGGCGGCTAACGAGCAGTTCTTC CASSLGLPSGGAANEQFF